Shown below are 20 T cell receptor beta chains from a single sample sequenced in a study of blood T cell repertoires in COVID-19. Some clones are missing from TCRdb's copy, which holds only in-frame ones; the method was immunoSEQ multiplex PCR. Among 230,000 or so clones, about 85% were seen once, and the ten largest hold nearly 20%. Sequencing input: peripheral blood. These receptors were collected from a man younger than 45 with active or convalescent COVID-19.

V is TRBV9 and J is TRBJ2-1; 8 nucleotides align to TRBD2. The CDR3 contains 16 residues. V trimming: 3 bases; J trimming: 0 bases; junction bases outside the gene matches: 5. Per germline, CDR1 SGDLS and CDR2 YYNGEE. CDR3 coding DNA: TGTGCCAGCAGCGCCCGACTAGCGAGCTCCTACAATGAGCAGTTCTTC. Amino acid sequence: CASSARLASSYNEQFF.

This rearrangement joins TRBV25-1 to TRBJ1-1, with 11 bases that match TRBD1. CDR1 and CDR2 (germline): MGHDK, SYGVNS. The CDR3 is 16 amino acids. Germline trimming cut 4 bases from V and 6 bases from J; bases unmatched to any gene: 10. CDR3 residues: CASSARTGGLGAEAFF. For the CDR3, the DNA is TGTGCCAGCAGTGCAAGGACAGGGGGCCTCGGGGCTGAAGCTTTCTTT.

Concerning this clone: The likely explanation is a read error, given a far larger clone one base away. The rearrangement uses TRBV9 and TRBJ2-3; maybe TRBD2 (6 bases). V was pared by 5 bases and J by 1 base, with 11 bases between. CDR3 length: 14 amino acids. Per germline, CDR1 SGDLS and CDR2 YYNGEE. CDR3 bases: TGTGCCAGCAGTGACGGCGGGGGCACAGATACGCAGTATTTT. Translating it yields CASSDGGGTDTQYF. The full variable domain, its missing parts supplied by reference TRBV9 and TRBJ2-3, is DSGVTQTPKHLITATGQRVTLRCSPRSGDLSVYWYQQSLDQGLQFLIQYYNGEERAKGNILERFSAQQFPDLHSELNLSSLELGDSALYFCASSDGGGTDTQYFGPGTRLTVL.

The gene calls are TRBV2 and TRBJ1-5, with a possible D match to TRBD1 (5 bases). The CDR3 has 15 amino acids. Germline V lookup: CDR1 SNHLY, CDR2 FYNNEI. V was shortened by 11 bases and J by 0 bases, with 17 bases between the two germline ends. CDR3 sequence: CAGDGGGYSNQPQHF. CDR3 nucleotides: TGTGCCGGGGATGGGGGGGGATATAGCAATCAGCCCCAGCATTTT.

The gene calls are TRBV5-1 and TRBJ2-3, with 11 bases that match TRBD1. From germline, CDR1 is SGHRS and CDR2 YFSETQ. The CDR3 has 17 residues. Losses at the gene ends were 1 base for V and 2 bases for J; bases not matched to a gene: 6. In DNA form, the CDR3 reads TGCGCCAGCAGCTTGCGTCGGACAGGGGGCTACACAGATACGCAGTATTTT. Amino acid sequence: CASSLRRTGGYTDTQYF.

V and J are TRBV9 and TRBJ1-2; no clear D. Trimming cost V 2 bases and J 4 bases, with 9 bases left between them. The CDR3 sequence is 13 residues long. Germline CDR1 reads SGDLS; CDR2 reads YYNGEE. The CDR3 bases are TGTGCCAGCAGCGTGGAGGGTGTCTATGGCTACACCTTC. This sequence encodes CASSVEGVYGYTF. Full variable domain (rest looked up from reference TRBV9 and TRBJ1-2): DSGVTQTPKHLITATGQRVTLRCSPRSGDLSVYWYQQSLDQGLQFLIQYYNGEERAKGNILERFSAQQFPDLHSELNLSSLELGDSALYFCASSVEGVYGYTFGSGTRLTVV.

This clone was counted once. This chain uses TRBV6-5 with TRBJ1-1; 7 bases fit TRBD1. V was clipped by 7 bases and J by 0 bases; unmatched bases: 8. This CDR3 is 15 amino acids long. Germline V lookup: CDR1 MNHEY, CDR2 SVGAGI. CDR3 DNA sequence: TGTGCCAGCATAGGCGGTGACAGGGTGAACACTGAAGCTTTCTTT. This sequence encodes CASIGGDRVNTEAFF.

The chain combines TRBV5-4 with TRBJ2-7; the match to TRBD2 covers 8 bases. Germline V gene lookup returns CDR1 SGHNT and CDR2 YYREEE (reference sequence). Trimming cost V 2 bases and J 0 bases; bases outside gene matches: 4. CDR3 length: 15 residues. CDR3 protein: CASSLQRGSSYEQYF. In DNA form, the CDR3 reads TGTGCCAGCAGCTTACAGCGGGGGAGCTCCTACGAGCAGTACTTC. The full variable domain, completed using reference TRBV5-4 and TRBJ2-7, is ETGVTQSPTHLIKTRGQQVTLRCSSQSGHNTVSWYQQALGQGPQFIFQYYREEENGRGNFPPRFSGLQFPNYSSELNVNALELDDSALYLCASSLQRGSSYEQYFGPGTRLTVT.

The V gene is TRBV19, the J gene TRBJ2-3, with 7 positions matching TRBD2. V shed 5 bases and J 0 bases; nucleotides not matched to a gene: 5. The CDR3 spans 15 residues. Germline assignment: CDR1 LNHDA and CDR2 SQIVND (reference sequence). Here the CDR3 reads CASSGSGASTDTQYF. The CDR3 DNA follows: TGTGCCAGTAGTGGGAGCGGGGCTAGCACAGATACGCAGTATTTT.

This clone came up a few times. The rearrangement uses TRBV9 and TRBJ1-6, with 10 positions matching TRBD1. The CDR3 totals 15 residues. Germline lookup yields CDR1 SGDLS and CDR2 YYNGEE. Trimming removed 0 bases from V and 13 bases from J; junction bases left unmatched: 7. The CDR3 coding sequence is TGTGCCAGCAGCGTAGGGAGGGACAGGGGATTCCCCCTCCACTTT. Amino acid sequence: CASSVGRDRGFPLHF.

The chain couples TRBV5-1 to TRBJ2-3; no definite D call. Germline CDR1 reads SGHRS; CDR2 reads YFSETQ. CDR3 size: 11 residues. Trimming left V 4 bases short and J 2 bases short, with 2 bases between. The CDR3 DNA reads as TGCGCCAGCAGCCTCACAGATACGCAGTATTTT. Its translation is CASSLTDTQYF.

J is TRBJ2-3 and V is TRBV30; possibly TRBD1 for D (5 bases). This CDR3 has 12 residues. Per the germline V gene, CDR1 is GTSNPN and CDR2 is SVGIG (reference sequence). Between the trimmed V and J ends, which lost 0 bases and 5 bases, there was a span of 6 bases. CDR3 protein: CAWSVRGDTQYF. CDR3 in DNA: TGTGCCTGGAGTGTAAGGGGAGATACGCAGTATTTT.

The CDR3, as DNA: TGCGCCAGCAGCCAAATAACTAGCGGGGGAATTCTCGAGCAGTACTTC. Its protein product is CASSQITSGGILEQYF. The chain has TRBV5-1 and TRBJ2-7, with TRBD2 matching 11 bases. Germline assignment: CDR1 SGHRS and CDR2 YFSETQ. The CDR3 consists of 16 residues. V was clipped by 4 bases and J by 6 bases; unmatched bases: 12.

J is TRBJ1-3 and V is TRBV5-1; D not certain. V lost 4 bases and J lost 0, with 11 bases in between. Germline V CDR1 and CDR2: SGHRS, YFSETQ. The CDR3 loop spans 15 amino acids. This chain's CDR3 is CASSPKGDSGNTIYF. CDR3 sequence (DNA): TGCGCCAGCAGCCCGAAGGGAGACTCTGGAAACACCATATATTTT.

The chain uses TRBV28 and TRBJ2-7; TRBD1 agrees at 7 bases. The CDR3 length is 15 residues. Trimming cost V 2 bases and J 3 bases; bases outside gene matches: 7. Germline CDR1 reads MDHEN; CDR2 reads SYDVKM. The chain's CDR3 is CASSLVGQGDYEQYF. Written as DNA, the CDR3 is TGTGCCAGCAGTTTAGTAGGGCAGGGGGACTACGAGCAGTACTTC.

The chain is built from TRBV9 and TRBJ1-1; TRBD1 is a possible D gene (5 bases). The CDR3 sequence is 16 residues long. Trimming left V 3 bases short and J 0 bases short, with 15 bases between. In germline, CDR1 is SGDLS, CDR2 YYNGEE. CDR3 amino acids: CASSAVPTALNTEAFF. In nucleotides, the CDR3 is TGTGCCAGCAGCGCCGTTCCGACAGCCTTGAACACTGAAGCTTTCTTT.

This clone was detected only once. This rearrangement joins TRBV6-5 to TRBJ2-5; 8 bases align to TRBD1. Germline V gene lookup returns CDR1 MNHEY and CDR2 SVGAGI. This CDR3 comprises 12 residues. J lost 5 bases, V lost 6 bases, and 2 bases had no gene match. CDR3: CASSRGLETQYF. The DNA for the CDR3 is TGTGCCAGCAGCAGGGGGCTCGAGACCCAGTACTTC.

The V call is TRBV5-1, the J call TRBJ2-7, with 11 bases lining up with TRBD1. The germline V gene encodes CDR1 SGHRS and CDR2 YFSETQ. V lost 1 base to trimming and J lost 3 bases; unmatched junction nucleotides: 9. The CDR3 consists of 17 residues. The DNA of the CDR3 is TGCGCCAGCAGCTTGCGCTCCCTGGGACAGGGGGACTACGAGCAGTACTTC. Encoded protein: CASSLRSLGQGDYEQYF.

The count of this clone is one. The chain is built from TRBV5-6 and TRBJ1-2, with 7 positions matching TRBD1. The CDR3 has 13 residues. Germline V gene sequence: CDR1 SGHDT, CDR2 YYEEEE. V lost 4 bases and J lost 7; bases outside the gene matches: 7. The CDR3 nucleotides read TGTGCCAGCAGCCAAACGACAGGGCCTGGCTACACCTTC. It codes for CASSQTTGPGYTF.

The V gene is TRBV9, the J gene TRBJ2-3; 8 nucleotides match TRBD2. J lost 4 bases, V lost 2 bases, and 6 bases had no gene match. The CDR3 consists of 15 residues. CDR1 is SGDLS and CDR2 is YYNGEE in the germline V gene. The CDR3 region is CASSVRGTRPDTQYF. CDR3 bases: TGTGCCAGCAGCGTGAGGGGGACTAGGCCAGATACGCAGTATTTT.